This T cell receptor beta chain appears in the sequencing data of a study of cytomegalovirus exposure and HLA in healthy donors. General study points: Previously analyzed data showed that most TCR beta V segments were productive at a frequency of about 90% or about 30%. When analyzed later, a missense DCLRE1C variant was found to be linked to TCR beta V- and J-gene trimming.

Amplification used 60 Vbeta primers and 13 Jbeta primers. Per the authors' pipeline: A later analysis tallied 80 million to 100 million unique TCR beta chains, around 12 million of them shared. The table came from immunoSEQ multiplex PCR; TCRdb's copy has only in-frame clones and leaves some out. The V and J calls and clone size are taken from that table; D and trimming were inferred from the DNA. The listing contains more than 75,000 clones. Germline V gives CDR1 SGHRS, CDR2 YFSETQ. This CDR3 has 14 amino acids. Trimming removed 3 bases from V and 4 bases from J, with 14 bases in between. These donors, healthy bone marrow donors, were studied. Turning to this clone: Its antigen is not identified.

The chain couples TRBV5-1 to TRBJ2-7; D is perhaps TRBD1 (6 bases). The source material was PBMCs. The sequence was obtained from a man aged 50 to 59 in good health and CMV-seropositive. The CDR3 DNA is TGCGCCAGCAGCTCCACAGGGCAGCGATACGAGCAGTACTTC. This gives the protein CASSSTGQRYEQYF.